These T cell receptor beta chains were read from a single sample in a study of control samples from healthy donors and cancer patients. Some clones are missing from TCRdb's copy, which holds only in-frame ones; the method was immunoSEQ multiplex PCR. Of approximately 80,000 clones detected, 91% appear once; the ten largest clones hold approximately 15%. Sequencing used blood. The origin of the receptors is a man aged 25 to 40 in good health. Each CDR3 is given with its conserved first and last residue. Fields, in order: J gene, D gene, V gene, clone size, CDR3 protein, CDR3 DNA. A D gene is named only where the DNA matches it firmly. Part of the rows lack a size; the others show once, few, many or a class for expanded clones.

j_call: TRBJ2-1
d_call: TRBD2
v_call: TRBV7-3
clone_size: once
cdr3_aa: CASSPEREGRNYNEQFF
cdr3_nt: TGTGCCAGCAGCCCAGAGCGGGAGGGCCGTAACTACAATGAGCAGTTCTTC

j_call: TRBJ1-5
d_call: .
v_call: TRBV6-1
clone_size: .
cdr3_aa: CASSERGFGAQPQHF
cdr3_nt: TGTGCCAGCAGTGAAAGAGGTTTCGGGGCGCAGCCCCAGCATTTT

j_call: TRBJ2-3
d_call: TRBD2
v_call: TRBV18
clone_size: few
cdr3_aa: CASSGGVTDTQYF
cdr3_nt: TGTGCCAGCTCCGGGGGGGTCACAGATACGCAGTATTTT

j_call: TRBJ1-6
d_call: .
v_call: TRBV27
clone_size: .
cdr3_aa: CASSLSQAYSPLHF
cdr3_nt: TGTGCCAGCAGTTTATCGCAGGCCTATTCACCCCTCCACTTT

j_call: TRBJ2-1
d_call: TRBD2
v_call: TRBV27
clone_size: few
cdr3_aa: CASSRAGDRGNEQFF
cdr3_nt: TGTGCCAGCAGTCGAGCGGGGGACCGTGGCAATGAGCAGTTCTTC

j_call: TRBJ2-2
d_call: .
v_call: TRBV11-3
clone_size: .
cdr3_aa: CASSLGPNTGELFF
cdr3_nt: TGTGCCAGCAGCTTAGGTCCCAACACCGGGGAGCTGTTTTTT

j_call: TRBJ1-5
d_call: .
v_call: TRBV7-2
clone_size: .
cdr3_aa: CASSLARSVGQPQHF
cdr3_nt: TGTGCCAGCAGCTTAGCCCGATCCGTGGGTCAGCCCCAGCATTTT

j_call: TRBJ2-1
d_call: .
v_call: TRBV12-2
clone_size: .
cdr3_aa: CASRLGNEQFF
cdr3_nt: TGTGCAAGTCGCTTAGGCAATGAGCAGTTCTTC

j_call: TRBJ2-7
d_call: TRBD1
v_call: TRBV7-3
clone_size: .
cdr3_aa: CASSSTGRYEQYF
cdr3_nt: TGTGCCAGCAGCTCGACAGGGCGTTACGAGCAGTACTTC

j_call: TRBJ2-2
d_call: .
v_call: TRBV6-5
clone_size: .
cdr3_aa: CASRWLGTGELFF
cdr3_nt: TGTGCCAGCAGGTGGCTGGGAACCGGGGAGCTGTTTTTT

j_call: TRBJ2-1
d_call: .
v_call: TRBV5-1
clone_size: once
cdr3_aa: CASSLGTVNEQFF
cdr3_nt: TGCGCCAGCAGCTTGGGGACAGTTAATGAGCAGTTCTTC

j_call: TRBJ2-2
d_call: .
v_call: TRBV9
clone_size: .
cdr3_aa: CASSVGLGELFF
cdr3_nt: TGTGCCAGCAGCGTAGGGCTTGGGGAGCTGTTTTTT

j_call: TRBJ2-7
d_call: .
v_call: TRBV6-2/TRBV6-3
clone_size: .
cdr3_aa: CASSYPTPYEQYF
cdr3_nt: TGTGCCAGCAGTTACCCCACTCCCTACGAGCAGTACTTC

j_call: TRBJ2-1
d_call: .
v_call: TRBV27
clone_size: .
cdr3_aa: CASSTSWGSEQFF
cdr3_nt: TGTGCCAGCAGTACGTCCTGGGGATCTGAGCAGTTCTTC

j_call: TRBJ1-5
d_call: .
v_call: TRBV28
clone_size: .
cdr3_aa: CASSLTTQPQHF
cdr3_nt: TGTGCCAGCAGTTTAACGACTCAGCCCCAGCATTTT

j_call: TRBJ2-5
d_call: .
v_call: TRBV25-1
clone_size: .
cdr3_aa: CASQRQSETQYF
cdr3_nt: TGTGCCAGCCAAAGACAATCAGAGACCCAGTACTTC

j_call: TRBJ1-2
d_call: .
v_call: TRBV19
clone_size: .
cdr3_aa: CASSAGPRSNYGYTF
cdr3_nt: TGTGCCAGTTCTGCAGGGCCCCGATCTAACTATGGCTACACCTTC

j_call: TRBJ1-6
d_call: .
v_call: TRBV19
clone_size: .
cdr3_aa: CASSIDALSSYNSPLHF
cdr3_nt: TGTGCCAGTAGTATAGACGCCCTGAGCTCCTATAATTCACCCCTCCACTTT

j_call: TRBJ1-5
d_call: TRBD1
v_call: TRBV9
clone_size: .
cdr3_aa: CASSPRTGGQPQHF
cdr3_nt: TGTGCCAGCAGCCCACGGACAGGGGGTCAGCCCCAGCATTTT

j_call: TRBJ2-7
d_call: .
v_call: TRBV3-1/TRBV3-2
clone_size: .
cdr3_aa: CASSQGPTSYEQYF
cdr3_nt: TGTGCCAGCAGCCAAGGACCGACGTCCTACGAGCAGTACTTC

j_call: TRBJ2-3
d_call: TRBD1
v_call: TRBV6-6
clone_size: .
cdr3_aa: CASSHRQGLTDTQYF
cdr3_nt: TGTGCCAGCAGTCACAGACAGGGGTTGACAGATACGCAGTATTTT

j_call: TRBJ2-3
d_call: .
v_call: TRBV9
clone_size: .
cdr3_aa: CASSVEGGVADTQYF
cdr3_nt: TGTGCCAGCAGCGTAGAGGGGGGAGTGGCAGATACGCAGTATTTT

j_call: TRBJ2-5
d_call: .
v_call: TRBV7-9
clone_size: once
cdr3_aa: CASSLFLASEETQYF
cdr3_nt: TGTGCCAGCAGCTTATTCCTGGCTAGCGAAGAGACCCAGTACTTC

j_call: TRBJ2-5
d_call: .
v_call: TRBV4-1
clone_size: .
cdr3_aa: CASSQDGLGGETQYF
cdr3_nt: TGCGCCAGCAGCCAAGATGGTTTGGGGGGAGAGACCCAGTACTTC

j_call: TRBJ1-3
d_call: TRBD1
v_call: TRBV7-8
clone_size: .
cdr3_aa: CASSLRTTGNGNTIYF
cdr3_nt: TGTGCCAGCAGCTTAAGGACGACAGGGAATGGAAACACCATATATTTT

j_call: TRBJ1-2
d_call: .
v_call: TRBV21-1
clone_size: .
cdr3_aa: CASTKYDRPWKIYTF
cdr3_nt: TGTGCCAGCACAAAGTACGACAGGCCGTGGAAGATCTACACCTTC

j_call: TRBJ2-5
d_call: TRBD1
v_call: TRBV7-9
clone_size: .
cdr3_aa: CASSLVDRGRTQYF
cdr3_nt: TGTGCCAGCAGCCTCGTGGACAGGGGGCGGACCCAGTACTTC

j_call: TRBJ2-5
d_call: TRBD2
v_call: TRBV19
clone_size: .
cdr3_aa: CASSIGGRKETQYF
cdr3_nt: TGTGCCAGTAGTATCGGCGGGAGAAAGGAGACCCAGTACTTC

j_call: TRBJ2-1
d_call: .
v_call: TRBV18
clone_size: .
cdr3_aa: CASSRDTGEGEQFF
cdr3_nt: TGTGCCAGCTCACGTGACACGGGGGAAGGTGAGCAGTTCTTC